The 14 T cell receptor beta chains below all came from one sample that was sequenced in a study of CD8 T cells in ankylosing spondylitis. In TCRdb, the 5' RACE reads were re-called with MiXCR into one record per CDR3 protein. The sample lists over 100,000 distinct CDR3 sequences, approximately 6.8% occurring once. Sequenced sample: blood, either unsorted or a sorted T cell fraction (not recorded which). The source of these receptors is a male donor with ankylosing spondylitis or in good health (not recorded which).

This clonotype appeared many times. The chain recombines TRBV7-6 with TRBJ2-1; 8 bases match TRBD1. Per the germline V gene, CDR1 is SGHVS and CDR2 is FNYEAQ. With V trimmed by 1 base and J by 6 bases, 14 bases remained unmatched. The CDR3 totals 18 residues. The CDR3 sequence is CASSLVPTDRVKANEQFF. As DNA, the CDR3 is TGTGCCAGCAGCTTAGTTCCGACGGACAGGGTAAAGGCCAATGAGCAGTTCTTC.

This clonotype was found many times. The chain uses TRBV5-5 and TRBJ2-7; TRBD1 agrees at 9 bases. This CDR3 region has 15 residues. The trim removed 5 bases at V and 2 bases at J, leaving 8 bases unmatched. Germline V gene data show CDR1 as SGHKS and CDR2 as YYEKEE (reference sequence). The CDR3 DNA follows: TGTGCCAGCAGTAAACAGGGGGCGCAGACCTACGAGCAGTACTTC. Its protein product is CASSKQGAQTYEQYF.

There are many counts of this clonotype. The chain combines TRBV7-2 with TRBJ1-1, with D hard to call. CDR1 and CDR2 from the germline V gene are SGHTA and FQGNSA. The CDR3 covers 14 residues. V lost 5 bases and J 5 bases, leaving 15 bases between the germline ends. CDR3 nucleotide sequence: TGTGCCAGCAGCCCTTTTGCACGGATTACTGAAGCTTTCTTT. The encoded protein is CASSPFARITEAFF.

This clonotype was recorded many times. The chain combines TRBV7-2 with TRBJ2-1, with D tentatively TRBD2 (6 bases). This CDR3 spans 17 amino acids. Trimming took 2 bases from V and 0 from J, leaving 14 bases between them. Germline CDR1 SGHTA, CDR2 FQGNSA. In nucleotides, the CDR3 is TGTGCCAGCAGCTTACTGGGAGTCGGGAGCTCCTACAATGAGCAGTTCTTC. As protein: CASSLLGVGSSYNEQFF.

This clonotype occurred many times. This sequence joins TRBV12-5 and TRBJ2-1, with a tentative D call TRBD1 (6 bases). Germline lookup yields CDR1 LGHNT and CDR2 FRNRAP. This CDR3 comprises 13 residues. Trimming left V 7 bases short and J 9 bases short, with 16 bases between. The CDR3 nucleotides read TGTGCTAGTGCCCCCCCCTTGGGGGCTGAGCAGTTCTTC. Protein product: CASAPPLGAEQFF.

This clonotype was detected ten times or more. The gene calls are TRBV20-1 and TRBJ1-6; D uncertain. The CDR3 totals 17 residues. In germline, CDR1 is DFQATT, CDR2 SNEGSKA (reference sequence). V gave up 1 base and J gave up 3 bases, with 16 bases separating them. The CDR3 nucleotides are TGCAGTGCTAGAGCAACGACCCAAGAGATCTATAATTCACCCCTCCACTTT. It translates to CSARATTQEIYNSPLHF.

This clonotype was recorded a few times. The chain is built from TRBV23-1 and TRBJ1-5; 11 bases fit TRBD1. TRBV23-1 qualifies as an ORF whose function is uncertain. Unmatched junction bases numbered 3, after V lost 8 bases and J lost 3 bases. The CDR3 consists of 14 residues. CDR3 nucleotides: TGCGCCAGCGGGGGACAGGGGGTCAATCAGCCCCAGCATTTT. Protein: CASGGQGVNQPQHF.

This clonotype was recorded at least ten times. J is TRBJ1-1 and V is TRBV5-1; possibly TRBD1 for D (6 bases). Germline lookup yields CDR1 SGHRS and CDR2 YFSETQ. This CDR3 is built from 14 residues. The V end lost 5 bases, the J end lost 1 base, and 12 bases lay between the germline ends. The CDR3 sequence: CASRLRGSNTEAFF. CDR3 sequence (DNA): TGCGCCAGCAGACTGAGGGGGTCGAACACTGAAGCTTTCTTT.

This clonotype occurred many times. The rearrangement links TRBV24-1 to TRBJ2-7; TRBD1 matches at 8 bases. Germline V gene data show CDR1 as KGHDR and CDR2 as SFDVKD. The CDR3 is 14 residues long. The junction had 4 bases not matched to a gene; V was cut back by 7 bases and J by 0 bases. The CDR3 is CATSRQGSSYEQYF. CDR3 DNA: TGTGCCACCAGCCGACAGGGGTCCTCCTACGAGCAGTACTTC.

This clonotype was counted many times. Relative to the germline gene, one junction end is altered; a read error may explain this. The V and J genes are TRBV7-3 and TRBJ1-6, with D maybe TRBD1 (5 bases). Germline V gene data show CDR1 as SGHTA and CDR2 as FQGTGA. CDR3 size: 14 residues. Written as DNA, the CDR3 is TGTGCCAGCAGCTTAGGGGGAGATAAATCACCCCTCCACTTT. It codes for CASSLGGDKSPLHF.

CDR3 sequence reads: CSAWPPGRPEQYF. The CDR3, as DNA: TGCAGTGCTTGGCCGCCGGGTCGCCCCGAGCAGTACTTC. The chain links TRBV20-1 to TRBJ2-7; no clear D. Per germline, CDR1 DFQATT and CDR2 SNEGSKA (reference sequence). V lost 5 bases and J 6 bases, leaving 17 bases between the germline ends. This CDR3 spans 13 amino acids.

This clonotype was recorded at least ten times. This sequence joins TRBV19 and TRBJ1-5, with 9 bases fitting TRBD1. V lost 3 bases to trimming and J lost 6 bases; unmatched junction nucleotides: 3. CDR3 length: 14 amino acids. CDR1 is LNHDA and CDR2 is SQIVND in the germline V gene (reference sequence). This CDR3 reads CASSITGGGQPQHF. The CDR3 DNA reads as TGTGCCAGTAGTATTACAGGGGGCGGTCAGCCCCAGCATTTT. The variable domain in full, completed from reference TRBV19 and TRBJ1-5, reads DGGITQSPKYLFRKEGQNVTLSCEQNLNHDAMYWYRQDPGQGLRLIYYSQIVNDFQKGDIAEGYSVSREKKESFPLTVTSAQKNPTAFYLCASSITGGGQPQHFGDGTRLSIL.

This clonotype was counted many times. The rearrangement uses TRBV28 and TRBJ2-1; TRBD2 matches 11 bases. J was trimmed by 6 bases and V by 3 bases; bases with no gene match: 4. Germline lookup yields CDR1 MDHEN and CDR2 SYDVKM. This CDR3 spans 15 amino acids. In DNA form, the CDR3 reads TGTGCCAGCAGTTTGGGGACTAGCGGACCCAATGAGCAGTTCTTC. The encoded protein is CASSLGTSGPNEQFF.

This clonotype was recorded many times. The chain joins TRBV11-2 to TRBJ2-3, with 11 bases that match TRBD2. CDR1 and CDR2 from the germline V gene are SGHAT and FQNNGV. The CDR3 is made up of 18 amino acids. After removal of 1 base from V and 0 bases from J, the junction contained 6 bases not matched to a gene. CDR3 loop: CASSLGGTSGWSTDTQYF. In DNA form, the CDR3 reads TGTGCCAGCAGCTTAGGTGGGACTAGCGGCTGGAGCACAGATACGCAGTATTTT. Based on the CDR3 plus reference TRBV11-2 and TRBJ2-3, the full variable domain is EAGVAQSPRYKIIEKRQSVAFWCNPISGHATLYWYQQILGQGPKLLIQFQNNGVVDDSQLPKDRFSAERLKGVDSTLKIQPAKLEDSAVYLCASSLGGTSGWSTDTQYFGPGTRLTVL.